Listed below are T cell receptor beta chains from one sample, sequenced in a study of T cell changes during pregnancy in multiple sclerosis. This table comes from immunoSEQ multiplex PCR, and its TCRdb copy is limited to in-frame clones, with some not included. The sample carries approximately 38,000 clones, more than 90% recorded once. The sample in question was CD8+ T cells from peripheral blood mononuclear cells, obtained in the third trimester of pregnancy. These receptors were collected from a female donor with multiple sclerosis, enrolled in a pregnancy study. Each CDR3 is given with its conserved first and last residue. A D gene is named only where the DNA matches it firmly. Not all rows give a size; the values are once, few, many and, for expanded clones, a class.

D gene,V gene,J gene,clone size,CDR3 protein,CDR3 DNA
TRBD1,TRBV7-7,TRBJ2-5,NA,CASSLTPGQAQETQYF,TGTGCTAGCAGCTTAACCCCGGGACAGGCACAAGAGACCCAGTACTTC
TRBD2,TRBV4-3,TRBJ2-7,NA,CASSQGPAGSLEQYF,TGCGCCAGCAGCCAAGGGCCAGCGGGATCCCTCGAGCAGTACTTC
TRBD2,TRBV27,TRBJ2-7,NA,CASSLRREGYEQYF,TGTGCCAGCAGTTTACGGCGGGAGGGATACGAGCAGTACTTC
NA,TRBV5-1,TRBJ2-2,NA,CASSTREESGPGELFF,TGCGCCAGCAGCACCCGGGAAGAATCCGGTCCCGGGGAGCTGTTTTTT
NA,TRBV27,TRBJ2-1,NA,CASSSVSDLYNEQFF,TGTGCCAGCAGTTCCGTATCTGACTTGTACAATGAGCAGTTCTTC
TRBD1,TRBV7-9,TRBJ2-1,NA,CASSLASGQLFDNEQFF,TGTGCCAGCAGCTTAGCCTCGGGACAGCTTTTCGACAATGAGCAGTTCTTC
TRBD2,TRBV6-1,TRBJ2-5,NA,CASSGIAGAPPETQYF,TGTGCCAGCAGTGGTATCGCGGGAGCCCCCCCAGAGACCCAGTACTTC
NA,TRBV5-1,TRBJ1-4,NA,CASTVYGQTNEKLFF,TGCGCCAGCACAGTGTACGGACAGACTAATGAAAAACTGTTTTTT
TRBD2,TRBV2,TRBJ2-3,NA,CASGIPRVAGGSTDTQYF,TGTGCCAGCGGTATTCCCCGGGTAGCGGGAGGATCGACAGATACGCAGTATTTT
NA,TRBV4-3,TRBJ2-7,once,CASSQDSGDPYEQYF,TGCGCCAGCAGCCAAGATTCAGGGGACCCCTACGAGCAGTACTTC
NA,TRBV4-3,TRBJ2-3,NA,CASSDRRSTDTQYF,TGCGCCAGCAGCGACAGAAGATCCACAGATACGCAGTATTTT
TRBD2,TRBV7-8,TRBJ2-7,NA,CASGLAGAGTVEQYF,TGTGCCAGCGGACTAGCGGGAGCAGGGACCGTCGAGCAGTACTTC
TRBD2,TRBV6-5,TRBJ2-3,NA,CASSPLAGVTDTQYF,TGTGCCAGCAGTCCACTAGCGGGAGTCACAGATACGCAGTATTTT
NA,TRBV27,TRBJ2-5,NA,CASSLRGETQYF,TGTGCCAGCAGTTTAAGGGGAGAGACCCAGTACTTC
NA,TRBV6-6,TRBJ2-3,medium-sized,CASSLGADLDTQYF,TGTGCCAGCAGCTTAGGGGCGGACCTGGATACGCAGTATTTT
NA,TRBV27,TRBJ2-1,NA,CASSLDRYNEQFF,TGTGCCAGCAGCCTAGACAGGTACAATGAGCAGTTCTTC
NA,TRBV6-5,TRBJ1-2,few,CASSYTAFGRGHGYTF,TGTGCCAGCAGTTACACGGCTTTCGGCAGGGGCCATGGCTACACCTTC
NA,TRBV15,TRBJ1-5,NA,CATSATVFWSNQPQHF,TGTGCCACCAGCGCTACGGTCTTTTGGAGCAATCAGCCCCAGCATTTT
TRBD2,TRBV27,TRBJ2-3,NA,CASSSAGTSRPYTQYF,TGTGCCAGCAGTTCAGCCGGGACTAGCAGACCCTATACGCAGTATTTT
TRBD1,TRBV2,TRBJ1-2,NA,CASSPTGFGDGYTF,TGTGCCAGCAGCCCGACAGGGTTTGGCGATGGCTACACCTTC
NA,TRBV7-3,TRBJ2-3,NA,CASSWQGDTQYF,TGTGCCAGCAGCTGGCAGGGAGATACGCAGTATTTT
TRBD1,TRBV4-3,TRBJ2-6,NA,CASSQRTGGASGANVLTF,TGCGCCAGCAGCCAAAGGACAGGGGGCGCATCTGGGGCCAACGTCCTGACTTTC
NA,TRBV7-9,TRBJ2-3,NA,CASSLEQPTDTQYF,TGTGCCAGCAGCTTAGAACAGCCCACAGATACGCAGTATTTT
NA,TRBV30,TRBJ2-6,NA,CAWDQGLGGANVLTF,TGTGCCTGGGATCAGGGTTTAGGTGGGGCCAACGTCCTGACTTTC
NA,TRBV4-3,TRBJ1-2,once,CASSQRYRVEIAYGYTF,TGCGCCAGCAGCCAACGGTACAGGGTAGAAATCGCCTATGGCTACACCTTC
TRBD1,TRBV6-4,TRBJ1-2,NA,CASSDSPGGFYGYTF,TGTGCCAGCAGTGACTCGCCAGGGGGCTTCTATGGCTACACCTTC
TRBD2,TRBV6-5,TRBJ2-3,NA,CASKSSGTADTQYF,TGTGCCAGCAAATCTAGCGGGACCGCAGATACGCAGTATTTT
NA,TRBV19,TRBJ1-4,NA,CASRADVGPLFF,TGTGCCAGTAGAGCAGACGTGGGCCCTCTGTTTTTT
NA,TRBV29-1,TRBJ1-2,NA,CSVDWGERGYTF,TGCAGCGTTGACTGGGGGGAGCGAGGCTACACCTTC
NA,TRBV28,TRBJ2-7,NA,CASTGDTGVLSYEQYF,TGTGCCAGCACGGGAGATACAGGGGTTCTGTCCTACGAGCAGTACTTC
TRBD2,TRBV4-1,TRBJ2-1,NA,CASSPRSAGGHEQFF,TGCGCCAGCAGCCCCAGGTCGGCGGGAGGGCATGAGCAGTTCTTC
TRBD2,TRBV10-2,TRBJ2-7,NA,CASRGGSSYEQYF,TGCGCCAGCCGGGGGGGGTCCTCCTACGAGCAGTACTTC
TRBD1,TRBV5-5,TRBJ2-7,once,CASSPDFGDRSYEQYF,TGTGCCAGCAGCCCGGACTTCGGGGACAGGTCCTACGAGCAGTACTTC
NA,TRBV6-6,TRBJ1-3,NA,CASTPLQGSGNTIYF,TGTGCCAGCACCCCGCTACAGGGTTCAGGAAACACCATATATTTT